This TCR beta chain is drawn from a study of early stage breast cancer tumors. The assay was immunoSEQ multiplex PCR, and TCRdb's table has in-frame clones only and misses some. The sample lists tens of thousands of clones; about two thirds were seen once. The sample holds one count of this clone. Germline V gene lookup returns CDR1 SGHVS and CDR2 FNYEAQ. CDR3 length: 16 residues. V gave up 1 base and J gave up 0 bases; unmatched junction bases: 4. The sequencing input was blood. This clonotype was obtained from a person aged 50-59 years with breast cancer. The chain carries TRBV7-6 and TRBJ2-7; 9 bases line up with TRBD1. The CDR3 bases are TGTGCCAGCAGCTTAGACAGGGGGCCTAGCTCCTACGAGCAGTACTTC. It yields the protein CASSLDRGPSSYEQYF.